This T cell receptor beta chain is drawn from a study of identical twins. This clonotype was counted a few times. Its antigen is currently unknown. Findings and limits, study-wide: Part of the zero-insertion signal could reflect confounding by invariant MAIT and iNKT cells. The study found weaker excess twin sharing in beta out-of-frame sequences.

TCRdb re-analysed the 5' RACE reads in MiXCR, keeping a single row per CDR3 protein. The table lists some 230,000 distinct CDR3 sequences, 6.5% of them singletons. V was trimmed by 0 bases and J by 3 bases, leaving 6 bases between them. Per the germline V gene, CDR1 is MNHEY and CDR2 is SMNVEV (reference sequence). The CDR3 has 14 residues. The same sample was also studied in work on T cells expressing NK-cell markers. That paper states: Four donors' CD3+CD56-NKG2C+ cells were dominated by the same clonotypes. Uncertainty persisted over the HCMV specificity of expanded NKG2C+ T cell clones.

Sequenced material: CD8+ T cells sorted from blood. The genes are TRBV27 and TRBJ2-1; D ambiguous. The clonotype comes from a woman under 30 in good health. CDR3 bases: TGTGCCAGCAGTTTATCAAGCGTCTACAATGAGCAGTTCTTC. Translated, it gives CASSLSSVYNEQFF.